The 15 T cell receptor beta chains in this list originate from one sample, sequenced in a study of response to subunit inactivated influenza vaccine. From the RT-PCR reads, TCRdb called clonotypes with MiXCR, one entry per CDR3 protein. Here the sample spans around 540,000 distinct CDR3 sequences, about 12% being singletons. The sample here was PBMCs from blood, taken on the day of vaccination. The receptors were sampled from a man aged 50 to 59 who received an inactivated influenza vaccine.

There are many counts of this clonotype. The chain employs TRBV9 and TRBJ2-2, with D unclear. CDR3 size: 12 residues. Trimming left V 3 bases short and J 4 bases short, with 4 bases between. Per germline, CDR1 SGDLS and CDR2 YYNGEE. The CDR3 nucleotides read TGTGCCAGCAGCGCCTCCACCGGGGAGCTGTTTTTT. It is translated as CASSASTGELFF.

This clonotype was seen more than once but under ten times. V usage is TRBV6-1 and J usage is TRBJ2-2; TRBD1 agrees at 7 bases. CDR3 size: 13 residues. J was trimmed by 3 bases and V by 10 bases; bases with no gene match: 5. Germline CDR1 and CDR2: MNHNS and SASEGT. The DNA of the CDR3 is TGTGCCATCCTCGACAGGGACACCGGGGAGCTGTTTTTT. This sequence encodes CAILDRDTGELFF.

This clonotype was seen a single time. It may be a read error: a sequence one base away is much more abundant. The chain has TRBV9 and TRBJ2-7; D is perhaps TRBD1 (5 bases). This CDR3 spans 15 amino acids. In germline, CDR1 is SGDLS, CDR2 YYNGEE. The CDR3 DNA reads TGTGTCAGCAGCGTAGGGCCTACAGGCAACTACGAGCAGTACTTC. The encoded protein is CVSSVGPTGNYEQYF.

This clonotype has a handful of counts. The V and J genes are TRBV29-1 and TRBJ1-5; D is possibly TRBD1 (5 bases). The length of the CDR3 is 14 residues. With 3 bases removed from V and 0 bases from J, the gap between germline ends came to 9 bases. Germline CDR1 SQVTM, CDR2 ANQGSEA. CDR3 in amino acids: CSVDQGYSNQPQHF. The DNA for the CDR3 is TGCAGCGTTGATCAGGGTTATAGCAATCAGCCCCAGCATTTT.

The CDR3 spells CATSRERGLNTEAFF. The CDR3 region has the DNA TGTGCCACCAGCAGAGAGCGGGGGTTGAACACTGAAGCTTTCTTT. V gene TRBV15 combines with J gene TRBJ1-1; D perhaps matches TRBD1 (5 bases). This CDR3 spans 15 amino acids. Trimming removed 0 bases from V and 0 bases from J, with 8 bases in between. CDR1 LNHNV and CDR2 YYDKDF come from the germline V gene (reference sequence). The full variable domain, with the rest looked up from reference TRBV15 and TRBJ1-1, is DAMVIQNPRYQVTQFGKPVTLSCSQTLNHNVMYWYQQKSSQAPKLLFHYYDKDFNNEADTPDNFQSRRPNTSFCFLDIRSPGLGDTAMYLCATSRERGLNTEAFFGQGTRLTVV.

Ten or more counts support this clonotype. The genes are TRBV7-2 and TRBJ2-7; 12 nucleotides agree with TRBD2. The junction had 9 bases not matched to a gene; V was cut back by 5 bases and J by 4 bases. The CDR3 totals 16 residues. Germline CDR1 and CDR2: SGHTA and FQGNSA. The CDR3 DNA follows: TGTGCCAGCAGCACACCCACTAGCGGGGGGTTTTACGAGCAGTACTTC. It yields the protein CASSTPTSGGFYEQYF.

This clonotype was observed many times. The J gene is TRBJ2-3, the V gene TRBV7-9, with no clear D. Trimming left V 4 bases short and J 6 bases short, with 8 bases between. The CDR3 has 12 residues. Germline CDR1 is SEHNR and CDR2 is FQNEAQ (reference sequence). CDR3 nucleotides: TGTGCCAGCAGCTACCCATGGGATACGCAGTATTTT. Its translation is CASSYPWDTQYF. The full variable domain, in which reference TRBV7-9 and TRBJ2-3 provide the parts outside the CDR3, is DTGVSQNPRHKITKRGQNVTFRCDPISEHNRLYWYRQTLGQGPEFLTYFQNEAQLEKSRLLSDRFSAERPKGSFSTLEIQRTEQGDSAMYLCASSYPWDTQYFGPGTRLTVL.

This chain links TRBV7-2 with TRBJ2-7, with 9 bases fitting TRBD1. Germline V gives CDR1 SGHTA, CDR2 FQGNSA. J gave up 4 bases and V 0 bases, and 4 bases lay outside the gene matches. The CDR3 covers 15 residues. The CDR3 DNA sequence: TGTGCCAGCAGCTTAGCGAACAGGGGGCCGTACGAGCAGTACTTC. This translates into CASSLANRGPYEQYF. The entire variable domain, with the rest obtained from reference TRBV7-2 and TRBJ2-7, is as follows: GAGVSQSPSNKVTEKGKDVELRCDPISGHTALYWYRQSLGQGLEFLIYFQGNSAPDKSGLPSDRFSAERTGGSVSTLTIQRTQQEDSAVYLCASSLANRGPYEQYFGPGTRLTVT.

The rearrangement links TRBV4-3 to TRBJ2-2; D might be TRBD2 (6 bases). V was cut by 0 bases and J by 6 bases, with 20 bases left in between. The CDR3 is 18 amino acids. CDR1 LGHNA and CDR2 YSLEER come from the germline V gene. CDR3 in amino acids: CASSQDQFGTGVAGELFF. Here the CDR3 DNA reads TGCGCCAGCAGCCAAGATCAGTTCGGGACGGGGGTGGCCGGGGAGCTGTTTTTT.

To note about this clonotype: One end of the junction varies from germline; a read error may be responsible. The V and J genes are TRBV6-1 and TRBJ1-4, with D maybe TRBD1 (6 bases). The length of the CDR3 is 15 residues. Germline values: CDR1 MNHNS, CDR2 SASEGT. CDR3 DNA sequence: TGTGCCTGCAGCCCCGCCGGGACAAGGGATGAAAAACTGTTTTTT. Amino acids: CACSPAGTRDEKLFF.

This clonotype was recorded a few times. This chain joins TRBV6-4 and TRBJ2-2; D call uncertain. The length of the CDR3 is 13 residues. Germline V gene data show CDR1 as MRHNA and CDR2 as SNTAGT. Trimming pared 5 bases from V and 7 bases from J, leaving 11 bases between. DNA of the CDR3: TGTGCCAGCAGTTTGTTGGAGAGCGGGGAGCTGTTTTTT. Translation gives CASSLLESGELFF.

This clonotype was seen many times. This rearrangement joins TRBV24-1 to TRBJ1-5, with D unclear. Trimming shortened V by 4 bases and J by 0 bases, and 9 bases separated the two germline ends. From germline, CDR1 is KGHDR and CDR2 SFDVKD. The CDR3 is 15 residues long. The CDR3 loop reads CATSDAASSNQPQHF. The CDR3 nucleotides read TGTGCCACCAGTGACGCGGCGAGTAGCAATCAGCCCCAGCATTTT.

At least ten counts were recorded for this clonotype. The chain uses TRBV7-2 and TRBJ2-3; D is uncertain. Germline V gene data show CDR1 as SGHTA and CDR2 as FQGNSA. The V gene lost 4 bases and the J gene lost 2 bases, with 13 bases spanning the gap. This CDR3 is 15 amino acids long. The DNA for the CDR3 is TGTGCCAGCAGCTCAGGCTCTTTCTACACAGATACGCAGTATTTT. This codes for CASSSGSFYTDTQYF.

This clonotype was recorded a few times. This sequence joins TRBV20-1 and TRBJ1-5; 9 bases agree with TRBD1. The CDR3 sequence is 13 residues long. The V gene end was trimmed by 4 bases and the J gene end by 6 bases; junction bases not matched to a gene: 4. CDR1 is DFQATT and CDR2 is SNEGSKA in the germline V gene (reference sequence). The CDR3 is CSATQGARQPQHF. The DNA for the CDR3 is TGCAGTGCTACACAGGGGGCGCGTCAGCCCCAGCATTTT.

The chain joins TRBV12-3 or TRBV12-4 to TRBJ1-2; no reliable D call. The CDR3 covers 14 residues. V was pared by 1 base and J by 8 bases, with 14 bases between. The DNA for the CDR3 is TGTGCCAGCAGTTTAGACCCAACCTTGGGAGGCTACACCTTC. Translating gives CASSLDPTLGGYTF.